This T cell receptor (beta chain) was captured by sequencing in a study of shared clonotypes between healthy human individuals. Study in general: Donors, aged 18 to 49, were a couple of women and a few men. Study findings and constraints: The study's rarefaction showed incomplete sorted-subset sequencing despite large depth.

The CDR3 runs to 13 residues. With 4 bases removed from V and 4 bases from J, the gap between germline ends came to 9 bases. Germline CDR1 MNHNS, CDR2 SASEGT. The protocol was immunoSEQ multiplex PCR, while the TCRdb copy is restricted to in-frame clones and leaves out a portion. The table shows roughly 1,500,000 clones, with 98% occurring only once. Splitting the CD4+ cells yielded a CD45RA+ naive subset and a CD45RA-negative memory subset. Of note for this clone: Its specificity is unknown.

This chain uses TRBV6-1 with TRBJ2-3; the D is unclear. The sequence was obtained from a man aged 30 to 45 in good health. The sample consisted of naive CD4+ T cells sorted from blood. Subset in this sample: CD45RA+ positively selected. CDR3 in amino acids: CASSVPLPDTQYF. The CDR3 region has the DNA TGTGCCAGCAGTGTCCCTTTACCAGATACGCAGTATTTT.